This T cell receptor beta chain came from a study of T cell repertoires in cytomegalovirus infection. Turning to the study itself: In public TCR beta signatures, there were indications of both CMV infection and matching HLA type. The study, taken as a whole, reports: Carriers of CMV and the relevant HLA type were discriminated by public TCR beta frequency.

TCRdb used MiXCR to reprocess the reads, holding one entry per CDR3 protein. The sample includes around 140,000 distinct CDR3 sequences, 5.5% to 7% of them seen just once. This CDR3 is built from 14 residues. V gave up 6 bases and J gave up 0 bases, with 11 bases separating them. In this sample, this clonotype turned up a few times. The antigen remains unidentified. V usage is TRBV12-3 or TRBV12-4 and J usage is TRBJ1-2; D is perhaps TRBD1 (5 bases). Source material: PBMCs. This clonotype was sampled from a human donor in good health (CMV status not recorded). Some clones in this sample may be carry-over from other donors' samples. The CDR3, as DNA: TGTGCCAGCAGCCAAGAGGGGACTAACTATGGCTACACCTTC. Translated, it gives CASSQEGTNYGYTF.